These 5 T cell receptor beta chains originate from one sample sequenced in a study of T cells after yellow fever vaccination. TCRdb recomputed calls from the 5' RACE reads with MiXCR, one row per CDR3 protein. The table has 150,000 to 200,000 distinct CDR3 sequences, more than 9.5% seen once. The sequenced sample was CD8+ T cells sorted from PBMCs, obtained 15 days after the yellow fever booster vaccination. The receptors shown here come from a man between 18 and 29 years old who received the YFV17D yellow fever vaccine.

The chain has TRBV7-3 and TRBJ2-5; the D gene is possibly TRBD2 (6 bases). The V end lost 4 bases, the J end lost 7 bases, and 19 bases lay between the germline ends. Germline CDR1 reads SGHTA; CDR2 reads FQGTGA. The CDR3 is 15 amino acids. CDR3 DNA sequence: TGTGCCAGCAGCTCTGCCGGGACCCCCGGGGGGACCCAGTACTTC. It specifies CASSSAGTPGGTQYF.

This clonotype has only a few counts. V gene TRBV7-9 combines with J gene TRBJ2-2; 9 bases are a match to TRBD1. CDR3 length: 15 residues. Losses at the gene ends were 8 bases for V and 4 bases for J; bases not matched to a gene: 8. Germline CDR1 is SEHNR and CDR2 is FQNEAQ (reference sequence). The CDR3 loop is CASPRPQGATGELFF. The DNA for the CDR3 is TGTGCCAGCCCCAGGCCACAGGGGGCCACCGGGGAGCTGTTTTTT. The complete variable domain, with remaining parts taken from reference TRBV7-9 and TRBJ2-2, reads DTGVSQNPRHKITKRGQNVTFRCDPISEHNRLYWYRQTLGQGPEFLTYFQNEAQLEKSRLLSDRFSAERPKGSFSTLEIQRTEQGDSAMYLCASPRPQGATGELFFGEGSRLTVL.

This clonotype was picked up a small number of times. The chain carries TRBV6-5 and TRBJ1-2; weak D call: TRBD1 (5 bases). This CDR3 spans 17 amino acids. The V and J ends lost 1 base and 6 bases respectively, with 21 bases between them. CDR1 and CDR2 from the germline V gene are MNHEY and SVGAGI. The CDR3 DNA reads TGTGCCAGCAGTTACTACCTTGCCGGGGCCGGGAGGGATGGCTACACCTTC. This gives the protein CASSYYLAGAGRDGYTF.

The genes are TRBV7-3 and TRBJ2-5; 8 positions match TRBD1. Germline values: CDR1 SGHTA, CDR2 FQGTGA. V was pared by 6 bases and J by 5 bases, with 35 bases of the junction left unmatched. The CDR3 is 23 amino acids. The CDR3 region has the DNA TGTGCCAGCAGTACCTACCACACCCAGGGTATAGGACAGGGACTCGATTTCGTGGAGACCCAGTACTTC. It translates to CASSTYHTQGIGQGLDFVETQYF.

The chain combines TRBV9 with TRBJ1-1; no clear D gene. CDR3 length equals 13 residues. The V end was cut by 2 bases, the J end by 7 bases, with 12 bases between. The germline V gene encodes CDR1 SGDLS and CDR2 YYNGEE. The CDR3 here is CASSVQVVREAFF. The CDR3 nucleotides are TGTGCCAGCAGCGTGCAAGTTGTGCGTGAAGCTTTCTTT. Combining the CDR3 with reference TRBV9 and TRBJ1-1 gives the whole variable domain DSGVTQTPKHLITATGQRVTLRCSPRSGDLSVYWYQQSLDQGLQFLIQYYNGEERAKGNILERFSAQQFPDLHSELNLSSLELGDSALYFCASSVQVVREAFFGQGTRLTVV.